This TCR beta chain was sequenced for a study of blood T cell repertoires in COVID-19. Remarks on this clone: One end of the junction is discordant with germline, which a read error may explain.

TCRdb keeps only in-frame clones here, not all; method: immunoSEQ multiplex PCR. Of about 270,000 clones listed, around nine tenths were seen once; the top ten hold over 2.5%. Germline V gene lookup returns CDR1 WSHSY and CDR2 SAAADI. The CDR3 covers 13 residues. The chain is built from TRBV10-2 and TRBJ1-1; D unresolved. This sequence originates from a woman between 18 and 30 years old who had recovered from COVID-19. The sequenced material came from PBMCs or T cells enriched from blood (not recorded which). This chain's CDR3 is CASSVSGDTEAFF. The CDR3 nucleotides read TGCGCCAGCAGTGTTAGCGGAGACACAGAAGCTTTCTTT.